This T cell receptor (beta chain) was found in a study of T-cell reconstitution after alpha-beta-depleted transplantation in children. General study findings and limits: After transplant, high TCRbeta diversity at day 60 in some patients arose from surviving recipient T cells and thymic progenitors. Newly made T cells mostly supplied T-cell counts and diversity one year after transplant. Reported findings indicate that, about two months after transplant, alpha-beta T cells came from several hundred expanded clones, which were derived from non-depleted graft cells.

Regarding this clonotype: Its antigen remains unidentified.

Molecular barcoding with unique molecular identifiers was used for the TCRbeta library. TCRdb redid the calling of the PCR reads with MiXCR, one entry per CDR3 protein. The sample contains a few hundred thousand distinct CDR3 sequences, more than 20% of which appear only once. Per germline, CDR1 MGHRA and CDR2 YSYEKL. The V and J ends lost 0 bases and 0 bases respectively, with 9 bases between them. The CDR3 is 15 residues long. The J gene is TRBJ2-7, the V gene TRBV4-1; D not resolved. The specimen comprised PBMCs, mostly from graft donor cells, sampled 180 days after TCRalphabeta/CD19-depleted stem cell transplant. The sequence derives from a male patient aged 10 to 17 who had a stem cell transplant for acute lymphoblastic leukemia, so the T cells may come from the graft donor. The CDR3 DNA follows: TGCGCCAGCAGCCAAGAAACCAGCGTCTCCTACGAGCAGTACTTC. This sequence encodes CASSQETSVSYEQYF.